This T cell receptor (beta chain) was identified in a study of T-cell reconstitution after alpha-beta-depleted transplantation in children. The study's findings and limits: T-cell numbers and diversity, one year after transplant, stemmed largely from T cells that were newly produced.

Preparation of the TCRbeta library was carried out with unique molecular identifiers. TCRdb analysed the PCR reads with MiXCR anew, one entry per CDR3 protein. The table records around 100,000 distinct CDR3 sequences, about 6.8% of them present only once. For this clonotype: Its antigen is currently unknown.

The sample consisted of PBMCs, taken before TCRalphabeta/CD19-depleted stem cell transplant. The sequence was obtained from a boy aged 2 to 10 with acute lymphoblastic leukemia, due to receive a stem cell transplant.

The CDR3 here is CASSFDFGGRLSGNTIYF. CDR3 DNA: TGTGCCAGCAGTTTTGATTTTGGGGGAAGACTCTCTGGAAACACCATATATTTT. The chain links TRBV2 to TRBJ1-3; D possibly corresponds to TRBD1 (5 bases). The CDR3 has 18 amino acids. V lost 5 bases and J lost 0, with 20 bases in between. From germline, CDR1 is SNHLY and CDR2 FYNNEI.